This entry describes one TCR beta chain. Antigen: not known. This entry comes from a study of pediatric ulcerative colitis. The CDR3 contains 19 residues. Trimming cost V 2 bases and J 0 bases; bases outside gene matches: 5. Germline lookup yields CDR1 MGHRA and CDR2 YSYEKL. Colonoscopy and blood draw happened at the same time. The survey-level immunoSEQ assay was used. The repertoire was sequenced with immunoSEQ multiplex PCR; TCRdb's copy has only in-frame clones and lacks some. The sample gives thousands of clones, roughly 89% of which show up once; under 2% is in the top ten. Study-wide points: Rectal repertoires separated controls, mild-moderate and acute severe colitis. A couple of rectal clonotypes were found only in ulcerative colitis patients, all of them.

V gene TRBV4-1 combines with J gene TRBJ2-1; 15 bases line up with TRBD2. The sequenced sample was blood. This sequence was found in a girl aged 5 to 17 who was a control in a study of pediatric ulcerative colitis. The CDR3: CASSQSGLAGGSSYNEQFF. The CDR3 nucleotides are TGCGCCAGCAGCCAATCTGGACTAGCGGGAGGGAGCTCCTACAATGAGCAGTTCTTC.